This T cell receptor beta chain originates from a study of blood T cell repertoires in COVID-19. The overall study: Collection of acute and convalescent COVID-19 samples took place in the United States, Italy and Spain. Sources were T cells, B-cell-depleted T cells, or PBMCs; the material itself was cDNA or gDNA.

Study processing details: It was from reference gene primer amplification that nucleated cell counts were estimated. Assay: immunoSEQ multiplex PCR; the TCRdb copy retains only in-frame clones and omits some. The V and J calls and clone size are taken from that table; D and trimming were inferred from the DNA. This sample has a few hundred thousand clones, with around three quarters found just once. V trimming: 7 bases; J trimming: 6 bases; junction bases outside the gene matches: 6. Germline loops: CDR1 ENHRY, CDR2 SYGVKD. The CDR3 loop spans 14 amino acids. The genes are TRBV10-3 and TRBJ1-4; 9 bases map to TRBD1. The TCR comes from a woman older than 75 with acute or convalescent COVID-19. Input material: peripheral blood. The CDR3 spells CAIKARDRDEKLFF. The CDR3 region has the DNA TGTGCCATCAAGGCGCGGGACAGGGATGAAAAACTGTTTTTT.